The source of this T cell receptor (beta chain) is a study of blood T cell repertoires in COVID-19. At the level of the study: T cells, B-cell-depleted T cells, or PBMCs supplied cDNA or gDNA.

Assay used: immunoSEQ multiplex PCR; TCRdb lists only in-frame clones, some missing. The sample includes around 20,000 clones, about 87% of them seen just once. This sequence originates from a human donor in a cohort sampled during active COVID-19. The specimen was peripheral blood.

CDR3 loop: CASSSLQGAANEKLFF. The CDR3 bases are TGTGCCAGCAGCTCCCTGCAGGGGGCGGCTAATGAAAAACTGTTTTTT. J is TRBJ1-4 and V is TRBV7-9; 8 bases agree with TRBD1. Germline trimming cut 4 bases from V and 3 bases from J; bases unmatched to any gene: 7. The germline V gene has CDR1 SEHNR and CDR2 FQNEAQ (reference sequence). CDR3 size: 16 residues.